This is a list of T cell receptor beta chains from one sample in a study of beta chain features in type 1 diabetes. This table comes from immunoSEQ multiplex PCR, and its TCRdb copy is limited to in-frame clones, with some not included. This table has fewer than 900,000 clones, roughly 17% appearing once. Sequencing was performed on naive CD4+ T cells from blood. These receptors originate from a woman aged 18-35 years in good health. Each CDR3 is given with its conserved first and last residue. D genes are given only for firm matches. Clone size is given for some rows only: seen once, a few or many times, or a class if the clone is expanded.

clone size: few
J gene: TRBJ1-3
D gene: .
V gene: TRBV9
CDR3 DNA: TGTGCCAGCAGCGTACGCACCTCTGGAAACACCATATATTTT
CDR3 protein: CASSVRTSGNTIYF

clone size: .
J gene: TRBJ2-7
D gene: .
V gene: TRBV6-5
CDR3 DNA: TGTGCCAGCAGTGTGGCAGAGCCCTACGAGCAGTACTTC
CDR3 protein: CASSVAEPYEQYF

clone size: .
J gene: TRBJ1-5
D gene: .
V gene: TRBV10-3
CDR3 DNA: TGTGCCATCAGTGTAGGAGGCAGCGGCGGCAATCAGCCCCAGCATTTT
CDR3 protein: CAISVGGSGGNQPQHF

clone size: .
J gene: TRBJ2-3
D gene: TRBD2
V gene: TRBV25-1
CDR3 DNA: TGTGCCAGCAGTTCTCACTCTACTAGCGGGAGTTTCTCAGATACGCAGTATTTT
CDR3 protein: CASSSHSTSGSFSDTQYF

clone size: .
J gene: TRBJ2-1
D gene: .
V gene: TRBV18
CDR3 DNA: TGTGCCAGCTCGCAAGGGACCCACCAGGGGCAGTTCTTC
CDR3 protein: CASSQGTHQGQFF

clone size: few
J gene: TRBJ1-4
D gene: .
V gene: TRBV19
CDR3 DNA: TGTGCCAGTAGTATCGGCAGGGGAGCAACTAATGAAAAACTGTTTTTT
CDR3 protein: CASSIGRGATNEKLFF

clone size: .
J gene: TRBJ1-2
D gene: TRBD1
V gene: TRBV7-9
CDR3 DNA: TGTGCCAGCAGCCCAGTGGACAGGGCCTCCAACTATGGCTACACCTTC
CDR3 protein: CASSPVDRASNYGYTF

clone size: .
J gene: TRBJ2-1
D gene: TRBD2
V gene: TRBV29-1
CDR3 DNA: TGCAGCGTTGGGGGCCCTGGCGGGAGGAGGTACAATGAGCAGTTCTTC
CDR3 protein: CSVGGPGGRRYNEQFF

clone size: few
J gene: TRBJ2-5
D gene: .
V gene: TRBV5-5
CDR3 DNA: TGTGCCAGCAGTTCCCCAGGGAGAGAGACCCAGTACTTC
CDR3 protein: CASSSPGRETQYF

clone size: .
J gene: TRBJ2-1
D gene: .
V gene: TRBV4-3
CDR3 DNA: TGCGCCAGCAGCCAAGATCAGCGGCCCTCCTACAATGAGCAGTTCTTC
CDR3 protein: CASSQDQRPSYNEQFF

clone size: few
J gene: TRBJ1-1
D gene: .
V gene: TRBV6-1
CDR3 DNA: TGTGCCAGCAGTGAAGTGCCGGGGAACACTGAAGCTTTCTTT
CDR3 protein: CASSEVPGNTEAFF

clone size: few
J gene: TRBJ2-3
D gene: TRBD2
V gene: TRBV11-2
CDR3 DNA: TGTGCCAGCAGCTCAGTCTTAGCGGGGGGCGATACGCAGTATTTT
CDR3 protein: CASSSVLAGGDTQYF